A single sample gave rise to the 10 T cell receptor beta chains below, sequenced in a study of cytomegalovirus exposure and HLA in healthy donors. This PCR relied on a set of 60 Vbeta primers and 13 Jbeta primers. Some clones are missing from TCRdb's copy, which holds only in-frame ones; the method was immunoSEQ multiplex PCR. The table includes about 130,000 clones, around 78% detected once. The specimen was PBMCs. The receptors were gathered from a woman in her fifties or sixties in good health and CMV-seronegative.

The rearrangement uses TRBV7-2 and TRBJ1-1; 8 nucleotides match TRBD1. J lost 7 bases, V lost 3 bases, and 13 bases had no gene match. From germline, CDR1 is SGHTA and CDR2 FQGNSA. The CDR3 covers 16 residues. The CDR3 reads CASSLGGTGASIEAFF. The DNA for the CDR3 is TGTGCCAGCAGCTTGGGAGGGACAGGCGCATCCATTGAAGCTTTCTTT.

This rearrangement joins TRBV25-1 to TRBJ1-1; TRBD1 matches at 8 bases. This CDR3 has 15 residues. Germline CDR1 and CDR2: MGHDK and SYGVNS. V lost 6 bases and J lost 5; bases outside the gene matches: 11. This CDR3 reads CASSERTGRGTEAFF. The CDR3, as DNA: TGTGCCAGCAGCGAAAGGACAGGGAGGGGAACTGAAGCTTTCTTT.

The rearrangement uses TRBV5-4 and TRBJ1-2, with no clear D. CDR3 length: 13 amino acids. Trimming took off 0 bases at V and 3 bases at J, with 6 bases between the two ends. The V gene's germline CDR1 is SGHNT and CDR2 YYREEE (reference sequence). The CDR3 DNA follows: TGTGCCAGCAGCTTGGACTCGGACTATGGCTACACCTTC. Its translation is CASSLDSDYGYTF.

The chain couples TRBV30 to TRBJ2-7; D is possibly TRBD1 (6 bases). CDR3 length: 12 amino acids. Looked up from germline, CDR1 is GTSNPN and CDR2 is SVGIG (reference sequence). V lost 8 bases and J lost 0, with 11 bases in between. The CDR3 region is CARQESSYEQYF. CDR3 nucleotides: TGTGCCCGACAGGAGAGCTCCTACGAGCAGTACTTC.

The V gene is TRBV5-6, the J gene TRBJ2-7; 8 bases are a match to TRBD1. Germline CDR1 is SGHDT and CDR2 is YYEEEE. Trimming removed 4 bases from V and 2 bases from J; junction bases left unmatched: 11. The CDR3 covers 16 residues. The CDR3 nucleotides are TGTGCCAGCAGCACACTACCGGGACAGGTGGCCTACGAGCAGTACTTC. Encoded protein: CASSTLPGQVAYEQYF.

The rearrangement joins TRBV7-9 to TRBJ2-1; possibly TRBD1 for D (6 bases). The CDR3 sequence is 15 residues long. The V end was cut by 1 base, the J end by 3 bases, with 10 bases between. CDR1 and CDR2 from the germline V gene are SEHNR and FQNEAQ (reference sequence). The CDR3 spells CASSLVRGGYNEQFF. The CDR3 DNA follows: TGTGCCAGCAGCTTAGTTCGAGGGGGCTACAATGAGCAGTTCTTC.

The chain combines TRBV11-2 with TRBJ2-7, with 9 bases aligning to TRBD2. V trimming: 3 bases; J trimming: 5 bases; junction bases outside the gene matches: 14. Germline V gene lookup returns CDR1 SGHAT and CDR2 FQNNGV. This CDR3 has 17 amino acids. CDR3 in DNA: TGTGCCAGCAGCTTGGGTATAGCGGGAGAAAGGAGGAACGAGCAGTACGTC. Its translation is CASSLGIAGERRNEQYV.

This chain links TRBV11-3 with TRBJ1-1; TRBD1 aligns across 9 bases. The CDR3 loop spans 11 amino acids. Germline V gene data show CDR1 as SGHNT and CDR2 as YENEEA. V lost 5 bases, J lost 11 bases, and 3 bases stayed unmatched. The CDR3 sequence: CASSRTGVAFF. CDR3 DNA: TGTGCCAGCAGCCGGACAGGGGTGGCTTTCTTT.

The chain has TRBV7-2 and TRBJ2-5; D possibly corresponds to TRBD2 (7 bases). Trimming pared 8 bases from V and 2 bases from J, leaving 15 bases between. The CDR3 contains 14 residues. Germline loops: CDR1 SGHTA, CDR2 FQGNSA. The chain's CDR3 is CASAWGGLQETQYF. The CDR3 nucleotides read TGTGCCAGCGCCTGGGGGGGGCTGCAAGAGACCCAGTACTTC.

The CDR3 nucleotides read TGCGCCAGCAGCCAAGACGGGGTAGCGGGAGGGGCAAACACAGATACGCAGTATTTT. It specifies CASSQDGVAGGANTDTQYF. The J gene is TRBJ2-3, the V gene TRBV4-3; 11 bases line up with TRBD2. The CDR3 covers 19 residues. The junction had 10 bases not matched to a gene; V was cut back by 0 bases and J by 2 bases. Germline V CDR1 and CDR2: LGHNA, YSLEER.